This TCR beta chain derives from a study of shared clonotypes between healthy human individuals. Germline V gene sequence: CDR1 SGHNT, CDR2 YYREEE (reference sequence). The CDR3 is 11 residues long. V shed 5 bases and J shed 7 bases, with 9 bases lying between them. Authors' processing steps: Filtering differed, since immunoSEQ gave only junction sequences and no quality scores. Assay: immunoSEQ multiplex PCR; the TCRdb copy retains only in-frame clones and omits some. Clone size and the V and J calls come from that table; the DNA yielded D and trimming. The repertoire holds under 2.5 million clones, with under 95% as singletons. Notes on this clone: Its antigen remains unidentified.

The study, taken as a whole, reports: In contrast to clonotypes shared by all four donors, non-shared clonotypes had lower generation probabilities.

Caucasian adults residing in Nashville, Tennessee made up all the donors. The sequenced material came from naive CD4+ T cells from PBMCs. Subset in this sample: CD45RA+ positively selected. This chain uses TRBV5-4 with TRBJ2-5; D not resolved. This receptor was taken from a man between 18 and 29 years old in good health. Some clones in this sample may be carry-over from other donors' samples. CDR3 sequence: CASRFLGTQYF. The CDR3 bases are TGTGCCAGCAGGTTCCTGGGGACCCAGTACTTC.